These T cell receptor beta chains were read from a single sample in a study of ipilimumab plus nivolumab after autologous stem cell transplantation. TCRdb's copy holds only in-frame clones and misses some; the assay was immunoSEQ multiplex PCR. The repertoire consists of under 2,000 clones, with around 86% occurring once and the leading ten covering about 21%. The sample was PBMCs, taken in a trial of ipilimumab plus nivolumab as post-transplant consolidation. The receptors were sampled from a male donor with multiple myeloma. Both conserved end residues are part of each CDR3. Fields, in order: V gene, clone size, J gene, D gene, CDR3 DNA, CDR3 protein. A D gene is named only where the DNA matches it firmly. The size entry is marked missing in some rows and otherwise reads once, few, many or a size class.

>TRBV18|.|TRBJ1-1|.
TGTGCCAGCTCTCCCGGGGGGCTGGACACTGAAGCTTTCTTT
CASSPGGLDTEAFF
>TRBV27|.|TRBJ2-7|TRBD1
TGTGCCAGCAGTTTAACGACAGGGAGCTCCTACGAGCAGTACTTC
CASSLTTGSSYEQYF
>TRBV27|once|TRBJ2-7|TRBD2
TGTGCCAGCAGACTTCGTCTAGCGGGAGGCACCCACGAGCAGTACTTC
CASRLRLAGGTHEQYF
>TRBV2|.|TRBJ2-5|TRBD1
TGTGCCAGCAAGGTCAGGGGGCTAGAGACCCAGTACTTC
CASKVRGLETQYF
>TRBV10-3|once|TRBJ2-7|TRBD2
TGTGCCTCCCGGGCTAGCGGGGAAGCGCAGTACTTC
CASRASGEAQYF
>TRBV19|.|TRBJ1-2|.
TGTGCCAGTAGTAGCCGACAGGAGTATAGCGATGGCTACACCTTC
CASSSRQEYSDGYTF
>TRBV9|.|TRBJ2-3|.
TGTGCCAGCAGCAGTAGAGCAGGGGATGGCCCAGATACGCAGTATTTT
CASSSRAGDGPDTQYF
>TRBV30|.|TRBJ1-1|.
TGTGCCTGGAGTGTTCGGATTTTGACTGAAGCTTTCTTT
CAWSVRILTEAFF
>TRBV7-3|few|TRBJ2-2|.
TGTGCCAGCAGTAGCGGCTCTGGCAGGGCGAACACCGGGGAGCTGTTTTTT
CASSSGSGRANTGELFF
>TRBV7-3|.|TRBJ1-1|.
TGTGCCAGCAGCCCAACGGGATGGGACACTGAAGCTTTCTTT
CASSPTGWDTEAFF
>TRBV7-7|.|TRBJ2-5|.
TGTGCTAGCAGCACAGGGATCGTGGAGACCCAGTACTTC
CASSTGIVETQYF
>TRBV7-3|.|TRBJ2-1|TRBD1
TGTGCCAGCAGCTTAATGGGGCAGGGGGCATACAATGAGCAGTTCTTC
CASSLMGQGAYNEQFF
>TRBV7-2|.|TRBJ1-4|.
TGTGCCAGCAGCCCCGGGGTGGGATATGAAAAACTGTTTTTT
CASSPGVGYEKLFF
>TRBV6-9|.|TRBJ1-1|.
TGTGCCAGCAGCCGATCGTCGAGGGGGGACACTGAAGCTTTCTTT
CASSRSSRGDTEAFF
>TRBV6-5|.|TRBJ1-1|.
TGTGCCAGCAGTAAGGGACCGATGCTGAACACTGAAGCTTTCTTT
CASSKGPMLNTEAFF
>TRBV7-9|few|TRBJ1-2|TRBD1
TGTGCCAGCAGCTATGGACAGGCTACTAACTATGGCTACACCTTC
CASSYGQATNYGYTF
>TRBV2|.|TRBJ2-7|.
TGTGCCAGGGGGAGAATCTCCTACGAGCAGTACTTC
CARGRISYEQYF
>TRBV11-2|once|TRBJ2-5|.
TGTGCCAGCAGCTCCGGGATAAAAGAGACCCAGTACTTC
CASSSGIKETQYF
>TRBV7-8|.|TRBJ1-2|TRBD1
TGTGCCAGCAGCTTAGGGACAGGGGGCGGGTATGGCTACACCTTC
CASSLGTGGGYGYTF
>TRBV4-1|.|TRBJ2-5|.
TGCGCCAGCAGCCAAGCCTCCCGGGAGACCCAGTACTTC
CASSQASRETQYF
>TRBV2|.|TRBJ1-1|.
TGTGCCAGCAGTCTACAGCGAATGAACACTGAAGCTTTCTTT
CASSLQRMNTEAFF
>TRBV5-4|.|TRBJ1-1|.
TGTGCCAGCAGCTTGAACGGCCAGGGTCGCCAAGCTTTCTTT
CASSLNGQGRQAFF
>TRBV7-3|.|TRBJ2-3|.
TGTGCCAGCAGCTTATATGCAGATACGCAGTATTTT
CASSLYADTQYF
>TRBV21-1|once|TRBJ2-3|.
TGTGCCAGCAGGGGGGATTTAACAGATACGCAGTATTTT
CASRGDLTDTQYF
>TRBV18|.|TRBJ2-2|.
TGTGCCAGCTCACCGTCTTCGACAGTGAACACCGGGGAGCTGTTTTTT
CASSPSSTVNTGELFF
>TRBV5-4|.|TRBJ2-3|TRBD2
TGTGCCAGCAGTTTGGGGACTAGCGGTACAGATACGCAGTATTTT
CASSLGTSGTDTQYF
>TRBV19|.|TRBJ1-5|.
TGTGCCAGTATCCCCCCGGGCAGGGGCGATCAGCCCCAGCATTTT
CASIPPGRGDQPQHF
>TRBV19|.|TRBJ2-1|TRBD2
TGTGCCAGTAAAGTTCGGGTAGCGGGACTCGGGTACAATGAGCAGTTCTTC
CASKVRVAGLGYNEQFF
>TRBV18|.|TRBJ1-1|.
TGTGCCAGCTCCGCGGCTCGGGAGAACACTGAAGCTTTCTTT
CASSAARENTEAFF
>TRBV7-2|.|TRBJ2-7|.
TGTGCCAGCAGCTTAGCTGGGGACACCAAGCAGTACTTC
CASSLAGDTKQYF
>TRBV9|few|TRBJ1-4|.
TGTGCCAGCAGCCCACGAGAGCGAAAAACTGTTTTT
CASSPRERKTVF
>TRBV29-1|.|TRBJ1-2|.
TGCAGCGTTGATATTAGGGACACCTCCTATGGCTACACCTTC
CSVDIRDTSYGYTF
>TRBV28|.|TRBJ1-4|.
TGTGCCAGCAGACTATCAGGGCCTAGAGATGAAAAACTGTTTTTT
CASRLSGPRDEKLFF
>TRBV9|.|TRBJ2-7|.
TGTGCCAGCAGCCTAATAGGGAGCTCTCAGAGCGAGCAGTACTTC
CASSLIGSSQSEQYF
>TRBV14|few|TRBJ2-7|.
TGTGCCAGCAGCCAAAGCAGAAGCCTCGAGCAGTACTTC
CASSQSRSLEQYF
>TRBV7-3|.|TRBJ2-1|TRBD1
TGTGCCAGCAGCCCCGGGACAGGGACCTACAATGAGCAGTTCTTC
CASSPGTGTYNEQFF
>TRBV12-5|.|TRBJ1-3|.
TGTGCTAGTGGTTTGGGCTCGGCTGCTGGAAACACCATATATTTT
CASGLGSAAGNTIYF
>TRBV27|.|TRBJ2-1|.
TGTGCCAGCAGTTTTTCACTCAATGAGCAGTTCTTC
CASSFSLNEQFF
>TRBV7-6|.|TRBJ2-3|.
TGTGCCAGCAGCTCCCGTCCCGGACAGACCACAGATACGCAGTATTTT
CASSSRPGQTTDTQYF
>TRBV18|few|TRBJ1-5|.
TGTGCCAGCTCACCGCAAGGTGGGCAGTATAGCAATCAGCCCCAGCATTTT
CASSPQGGQYSNQPQHF
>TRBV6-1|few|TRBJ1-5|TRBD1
TGTGCCAGCATGGGGACAGGGAACAATCAGCCCCAGCATTTT
CASMGTGNNQPQHF
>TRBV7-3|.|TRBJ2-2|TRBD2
TGTGCCAGCAGCCGAGGACTAGCGGGGGTTAGGGGCACCGGGGAGCTGTTTTTT
CASSRGLAGVRGTGELFF
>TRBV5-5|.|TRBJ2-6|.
TGTGCCAGCAGCCGGACTGCTAGCTCTGGGGCCAACGTCCTGACTTTC
CASSRTASSGANVLTF
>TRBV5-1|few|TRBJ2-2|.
TGCGCCAGCAGCTGGGGGACCGGGGAGCTGTTTTTT
CASSWGTGELFF
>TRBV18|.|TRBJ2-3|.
TGTGCCAGCTCACCATCGACAGATACGCAGTATTTT
CASSPSTDTQYF